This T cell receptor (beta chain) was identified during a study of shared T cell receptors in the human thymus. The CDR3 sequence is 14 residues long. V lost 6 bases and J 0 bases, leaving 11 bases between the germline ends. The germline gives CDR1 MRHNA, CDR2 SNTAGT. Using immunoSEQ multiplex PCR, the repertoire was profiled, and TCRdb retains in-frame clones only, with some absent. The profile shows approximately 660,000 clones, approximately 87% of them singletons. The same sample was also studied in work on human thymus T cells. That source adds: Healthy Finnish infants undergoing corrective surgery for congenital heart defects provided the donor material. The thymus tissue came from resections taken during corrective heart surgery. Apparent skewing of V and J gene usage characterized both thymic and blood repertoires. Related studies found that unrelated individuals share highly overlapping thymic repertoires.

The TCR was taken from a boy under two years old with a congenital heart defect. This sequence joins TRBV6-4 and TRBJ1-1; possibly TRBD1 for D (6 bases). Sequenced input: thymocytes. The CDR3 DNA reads TGTGCCAGCAGAGCAGGGGACATGAACACTGAAGCTTTCTTT. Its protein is CASRAGDMNTEAFF.